This passage covers 10 T cell receptor beta chains from one sample sequenced in a study of T cells after yellow fever vaccination. TCRdb fed the 5' RACE reads into MiXCR, producing one record per CDR3 protein. Of approximately 27,000 distinct CDR3 sequences in the sample, 5% to 7% are singletons; the top ten hold 12%. The sequencing here drew on PBMCs, either bulk or a sorted T-cell subset (CD4+, CD8+, memory, or dextramer-sorted; not recorded which), taken 15 days after the yellow fever booster vaccination. The receptors were gathered from a man younger than 40 who received the YFV17D yellow fever vaccine.

This clonotype counts as medium-sized. The chain has TRBV3-1 and TRBJ2-6; D might be TRBD1 (5 bases). The CDR3 totals 16 residues. The germline V gene encodes CDR1 LGHDT and CDR2 YNNKEL (reference sequence). V was cut by 1 base and J by 2 bases, with 9 bases left in between. CDR3 amino acids: CASSQGPDTGANVLTF. Here the CDR3 DNA reads TGTGCCAGCAGCCAAGGGCCGGACACTGGGGCCAACGTCCTGACTTTC.

The table lists this clonotype with many counts. The chain is built from TRBV20-1 and TRBJ1-1; D unclear. This CDR3 contains 15 residues. Germline values: CDR1 DFQATT, CDR2 SNEGSKA (reference sequence). Deletions cut 5 bases from V and 0 bases from J, with 16 bases between. The chain's CDR3 is CSAPPADNMNTEAFF. The CDR3 DNA reads TGCAGTGCTCCCCCGGCAGATAACATGAACACTGAAGCTTTCTTT.

This clonotype came up many times. This sequence joins TRBV6-5 and TRBJ2-1; the D is unclear. In germline, CDR1 is MNHEY, CDR2 SVGAGI. This CDR3 is 11 amino acids long. Trimming removed 0 bases at V and 10 bases at J, with 4 bases between. In nucleotides, the CDR3 is TGTGCCAGCAGTTACTCTCGGGAGCAGTTCTTC. Translated: CASSYSREQFF.

This clonotype came up many times. This chain joins TRBV29-1 and TRBJ2-7, with a possible D match to TRBD1 (6 bases). Per the germline V gene, CDR1 is SQVTM and CDR2 is ANQGSEA. Trimming took off 6 bases at V and 2 bases at J, with 14 bases between the two ends. The length of the CDR3 is 13 residues. CDR3 bases: TGCAGCGTCCGACAGGCCACCACCTACGAGCAGTACTTC. Encoded protein: CSVRQATTYEQYF.

This clonotype appeared a few times. The chain recombines TRBV29-1 with TRBJ2-3; a possible D gene is TRBD2 (6 bases). Trimming shortened V by 3 bases and J by 2 bases, and 9 bases separated the two germline ends. This CDR3 has 13 residues. Germline V gene data show CDR1 as SQVTM and CDR2 as ANQGSEA. The CDR3 reads CSVDGGNTDTQYF. The CDR3 DNA is TGCAGCGTTGATGGGGGGAACACAGATACGCAGTATTTT.

In this sample, this clonotype turned up many times. A read error may produce the germline difference seen at one junction end. V usage is TRBV11-2 and J usage is TRBJ2-5; 7 bases fit TRBD1. This CDR3 contains 14 residues. In germline, CDR1 is SGHAT, CDR2 FQNNGV. In nucleotides, the CDR3 is TGTGCCAGCAGCTTAAGGGACAGCCAAGAAACCCAGTACTTC. It translates to CASSLRDSQETQYF.

There are many counts of this clonotype. The rearrangement joins TRBV20-1 to TRBJ2-2; D remains ambiguous. V was shortened by 0 bases and J by 2 bases, with 7 bases between the two germline ends. The CDR3 is 14 residues long. Per germline, CDR1 DFQATT and CDR2 SNEGSKA (reference sequence). The CDR3 nucleotides read TGCAGTGCTAGAGATAACAGAAACACCGGGGAGCTGTTTTTT. Amino acids: CSARDNRNTGELFF.

This clonotype was found a few times. V is TRBV7-2 and J is TRBJ2-7, with TRBD2 identical over 14 bases. Trimming removed 3 bases from V and 9 bases from J; junction bases left unmatched: 7. Germline assignment: CDR1 SGHTA and CDR2 FQGNSA. This CDR3 has 15 residues. CDR3 DNA: TGTGCCAGCAGCTTGCCGGGACTAGCGGGAGTTGGGCAGTACTTC. Translating gives CASSLPGLAGVGQYF. The whole variable domain, filled in from reference TRBV7-2 and TRBJ2-7, reads GAGVSQSPSNKVTEKGKDVELRCDPISGHTALYWYRQSLGQGLEFLIYFQGNSAPDKSGLPSDRFSAERTGGSVSTLTIQRTQQEDSAVYLCASSLPGLAGVGQYFGPGTRLTVT.

This clonotype appeared many times. The chain couples TRBV28 to TRBJ2-1; D might be TRBD1 (6 bases). Trimming removed 3 bases from V and 2 bases from J, with 14 bases in between. Germline lookup yields CDR1 MDHEN and CDR2 SYDVKM. CDR3 length equals 16 residues. The chain's CDR3 is CASSFPGVTTYNEQFF. CDR3 sequence (DNA): TGTGCCAGCAGTTTCCCAGGGGTGACCACCTACAATGAGCAGTTCTTC. Using reference TRBV28 and TRBJ2-1 for the parts outside the CDR3, the full variable domain is DVKVTQSSRYLVKRTGEKVFLECVQDMDHENMFWYRQDPGLGLRLIYFSYDVKMKEKGDIPEGYSVSREKKERFSLILESASTNQTSMYLCASSFPGVTTYNEQFFGPGTRLTVL.

This clonotype showed up many times. The chain is built from TRBV5-1 and TRBJ2-2; perhaps TRBD2 as D (6 bases). This CDR3 is built from 15 residues. With 7 bases removed from V and 6 bases from J, the gap between germline ends came to 19 bases. CDR1 is SGHRS and CDR2 is YFSETQ in the germline V gene. The CDR3 nucleotides are TGCGCCAGCGACAAGGGAGGCGGGACCTCCGGGGAGCTGTTTTTT. This encodes CASDKGGGTSGELFF.